The T cell receptor beta chain described here comes from a study of CD8+ T cells in alopecia areata. T lymphocytes (CD4+ and CD8+) were sorted from PBMCs. Germline V CDR1 and CDR2: SGDLS, YYNGEE. The CDR3 runs to 14 residues. The V gene end was trimmed by 0 bases and the J gene end by 4 bases; junction bases not matched to a gene: 2. The authors extracted RNA and reverse transcribed it into cDNA as the sequencing template. The repertoire was sequenced with immunoSEQ multiplex PCR; TCRdb's copy has only in-frame clones and lacks some. The data show approximately 150,000 clones, about 90% seen once. As regards this clone: The antigen remains undetermined.

Findings and caveats of the study: Lesional scalp, notably in alopecia totalis/universalis, had clonality above that of normal scalp. Patients displayed less clarity in TCR sharing than mice, a finding possibly related to HLA.

The J gene is TRBJ2-3, the V gene TRBV9, with 7 bases aligning to TRBD1. The origin of this receptor is a human donor with alopecia areata. The sample was CD8+ T cells sorted from blood, taken at week 0. The CDR3 nucleotides read TGTGCCAGCAGCGTAGAGGGGGCCCCAGATACGCAGTATTTT. It specifies CASSVEGAPDTQYF.